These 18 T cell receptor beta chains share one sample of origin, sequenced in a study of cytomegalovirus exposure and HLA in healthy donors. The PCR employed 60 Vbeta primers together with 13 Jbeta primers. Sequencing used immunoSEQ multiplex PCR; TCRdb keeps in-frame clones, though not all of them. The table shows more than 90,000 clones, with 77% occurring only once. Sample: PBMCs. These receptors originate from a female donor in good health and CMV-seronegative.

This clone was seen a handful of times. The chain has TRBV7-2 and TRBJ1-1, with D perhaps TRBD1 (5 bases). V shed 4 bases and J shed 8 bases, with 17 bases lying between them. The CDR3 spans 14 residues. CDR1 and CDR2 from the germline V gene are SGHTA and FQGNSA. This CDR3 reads CASSYVWGGGEAFF. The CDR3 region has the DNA TGTGCCAGCAGCTACGTATGGGGCGGGGGAGAAGCTTTCTTT. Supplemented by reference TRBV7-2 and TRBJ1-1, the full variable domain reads GAGVSQSPSNKVTEKGKDVELRCDPISGHTALYWYRQSLGQGLEFLIYFQGNSAPDKSGLPSDRFSAERTGGSVSTLTIQRTQQEDSAVYLCASSYVWGGGEAFFGQGTRLTVV.

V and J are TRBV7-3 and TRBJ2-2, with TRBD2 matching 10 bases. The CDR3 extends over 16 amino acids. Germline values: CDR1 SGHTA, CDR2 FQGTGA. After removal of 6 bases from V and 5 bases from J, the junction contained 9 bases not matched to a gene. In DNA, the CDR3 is TGTGCCAGCAGTAGCCGAGCGGGGGGGCGTACCGGGGAGCTGTTTTTT. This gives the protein CASSSRAGGRTGELFF.

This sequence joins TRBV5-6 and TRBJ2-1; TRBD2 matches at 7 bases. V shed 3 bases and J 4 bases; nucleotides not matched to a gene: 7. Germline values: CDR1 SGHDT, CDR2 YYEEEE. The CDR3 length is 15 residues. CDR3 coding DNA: TGTGCCAGCAGCTCTAGCGGACTCTTATACAATGAGCAGTTCTTC. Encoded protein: CASSSSGLLYNEQFF.

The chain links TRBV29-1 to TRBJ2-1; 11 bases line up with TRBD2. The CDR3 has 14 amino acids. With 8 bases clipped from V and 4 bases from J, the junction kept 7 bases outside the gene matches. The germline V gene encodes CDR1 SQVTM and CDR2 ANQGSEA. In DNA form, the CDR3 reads TGCAGCACCGGGGGGACTAGCGGTTACAATGAGCAGTTCTTC. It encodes CSTGGTSGYNEQFF.

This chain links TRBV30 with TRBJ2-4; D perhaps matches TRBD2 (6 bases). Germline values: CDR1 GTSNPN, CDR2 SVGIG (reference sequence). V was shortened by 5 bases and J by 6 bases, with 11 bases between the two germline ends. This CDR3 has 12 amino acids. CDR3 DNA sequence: TGTGCCTGGGACCAGGGAGGAAACATTCAGTACTTC. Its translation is CAWDQGGNIQYF.

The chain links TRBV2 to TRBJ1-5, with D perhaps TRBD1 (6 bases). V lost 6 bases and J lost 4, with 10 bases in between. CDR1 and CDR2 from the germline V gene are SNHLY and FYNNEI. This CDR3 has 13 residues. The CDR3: CASRETGNQPQHF. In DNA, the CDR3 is TGTGCCAGCAGGGAGACAGGTAATCAGCCCCAGCATTTT.

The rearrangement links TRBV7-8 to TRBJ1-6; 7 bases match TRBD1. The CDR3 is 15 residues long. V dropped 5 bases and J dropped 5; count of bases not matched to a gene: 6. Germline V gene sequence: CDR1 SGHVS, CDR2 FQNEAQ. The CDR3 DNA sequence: TGTGCCAGCAGCCACGACAGGGCGAATAATTCACCCCTCCACTTT. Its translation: CASSHDRANNSPLHF.

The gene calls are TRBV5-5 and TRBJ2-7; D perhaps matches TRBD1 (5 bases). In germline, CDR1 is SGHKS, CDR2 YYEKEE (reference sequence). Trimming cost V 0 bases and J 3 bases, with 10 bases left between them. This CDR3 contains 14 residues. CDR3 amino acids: CASSLEGSSYEQYF. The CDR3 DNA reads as TGTGCCAGCAGCTTGGAGGGGTCGAGCTACGAGCAGTACTTC.

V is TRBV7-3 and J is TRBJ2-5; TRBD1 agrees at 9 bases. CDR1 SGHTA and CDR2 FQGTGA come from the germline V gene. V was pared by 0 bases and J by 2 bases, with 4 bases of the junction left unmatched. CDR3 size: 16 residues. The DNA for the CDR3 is TGTGCCAGCAGCTTAACGATGACAGGGGGGCAAGAGACCCAGTACTTC. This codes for CASSLTMTGGQETQYF.

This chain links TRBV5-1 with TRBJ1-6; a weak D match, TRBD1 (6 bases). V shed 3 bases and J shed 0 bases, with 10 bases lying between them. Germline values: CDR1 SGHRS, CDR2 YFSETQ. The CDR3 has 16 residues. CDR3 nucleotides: TGCGCCAGCAGCTCCACAGGGTCCTCCTATAATTCACCCCTCCACTTT. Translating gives CASSSTGSSYNSPLHF.

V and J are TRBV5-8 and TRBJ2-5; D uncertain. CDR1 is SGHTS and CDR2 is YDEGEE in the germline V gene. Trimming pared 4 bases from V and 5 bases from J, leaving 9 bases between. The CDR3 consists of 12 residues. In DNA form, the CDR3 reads TGTGCCAGCAGCCGAGATTGGGAGACCCAGTACTTC. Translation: CASSRDWETQYF.

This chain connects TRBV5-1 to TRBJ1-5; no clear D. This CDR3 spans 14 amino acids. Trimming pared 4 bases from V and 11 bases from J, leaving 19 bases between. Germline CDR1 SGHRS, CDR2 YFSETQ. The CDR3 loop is CASSLGYSNNAQHF. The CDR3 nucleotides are TGCGCCAGCAGCCTCGGGTATAGCAATAATGCCCAGCATTTT.

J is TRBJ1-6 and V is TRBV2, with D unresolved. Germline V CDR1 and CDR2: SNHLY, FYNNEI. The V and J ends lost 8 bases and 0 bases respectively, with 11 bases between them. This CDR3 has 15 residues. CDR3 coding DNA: TGTGCCAGCCACTCGGAGAGCTCCTATAATTCACCCCTCCACTTT. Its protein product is CASHSESSYNSPLHF.

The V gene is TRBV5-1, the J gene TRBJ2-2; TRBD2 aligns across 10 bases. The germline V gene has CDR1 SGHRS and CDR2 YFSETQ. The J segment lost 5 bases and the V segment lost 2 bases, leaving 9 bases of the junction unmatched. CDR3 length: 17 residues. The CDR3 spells CASSFPTSGTGTGELFF. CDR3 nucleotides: TGCGCCAGCAGCTTTCCAACTAGCGGGACCGGTACCGGGGAGCTGTTTTTT.

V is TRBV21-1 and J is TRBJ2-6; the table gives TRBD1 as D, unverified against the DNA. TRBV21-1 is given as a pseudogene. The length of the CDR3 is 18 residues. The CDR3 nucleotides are TGTGCCAGCAGCCCCTGGCGACAGGGGAAGGCTGGGGCCAACGTCCTGACTTTC. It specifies CASSPWRQGKAGANVLTF.

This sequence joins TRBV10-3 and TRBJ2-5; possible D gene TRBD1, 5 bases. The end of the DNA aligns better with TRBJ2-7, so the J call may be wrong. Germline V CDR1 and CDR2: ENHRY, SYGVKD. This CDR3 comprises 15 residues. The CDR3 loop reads CAIRGRQTLSYEQYF. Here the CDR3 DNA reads TGTGCCATCAGGGGCCGACAGACCCTCTCCTACGAGCAGTACTTC.

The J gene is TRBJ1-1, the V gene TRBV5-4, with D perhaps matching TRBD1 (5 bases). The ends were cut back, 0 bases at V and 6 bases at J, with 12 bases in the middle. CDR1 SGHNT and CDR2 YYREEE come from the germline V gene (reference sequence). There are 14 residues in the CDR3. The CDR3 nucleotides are TGTGCCAGCAGCTTGGTTGGACAAACTTCTGAAGCTTTCTTT. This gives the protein CASSLVGQTSEAFF. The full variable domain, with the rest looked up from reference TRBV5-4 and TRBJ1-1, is ETGVTQSPTHLIKTRGQQVTLRCSSQSGHNTVSWYQQALGQGPQFIFQYYREEENGRGNFPPRFSGLQFPNYSSELNVNALELDDSALYLCASSLVGQTSEAFFGQGTRLTVV.

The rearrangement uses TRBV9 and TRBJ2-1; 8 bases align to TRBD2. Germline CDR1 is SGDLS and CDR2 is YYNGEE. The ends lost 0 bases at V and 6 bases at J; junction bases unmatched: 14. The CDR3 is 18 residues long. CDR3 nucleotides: TGTGCCAGCAGCGTAGGGCTGGAGGTGGGGCTAGCGGGCAATGAGCAGTTCTTC. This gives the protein CASSVGLEVGLAGNEQFF.